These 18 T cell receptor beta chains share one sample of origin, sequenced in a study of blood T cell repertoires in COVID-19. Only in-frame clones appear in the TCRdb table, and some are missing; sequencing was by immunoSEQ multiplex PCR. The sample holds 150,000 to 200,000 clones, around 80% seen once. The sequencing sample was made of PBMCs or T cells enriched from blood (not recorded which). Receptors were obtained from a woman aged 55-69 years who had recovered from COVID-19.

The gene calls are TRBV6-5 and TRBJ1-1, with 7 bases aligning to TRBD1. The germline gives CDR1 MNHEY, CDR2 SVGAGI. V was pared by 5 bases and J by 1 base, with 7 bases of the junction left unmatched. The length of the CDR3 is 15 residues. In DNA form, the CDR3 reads TGTGCCAGCAGTCGAGGGGGCGCGGGGAACACTGAAGCTTTCTTT. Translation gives CASSRGGAGNTEAFF.

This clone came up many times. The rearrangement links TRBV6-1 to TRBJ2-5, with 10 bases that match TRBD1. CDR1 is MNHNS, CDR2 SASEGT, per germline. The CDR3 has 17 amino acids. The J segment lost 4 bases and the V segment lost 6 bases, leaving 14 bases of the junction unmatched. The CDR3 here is CASREFGQGGTGETQYF. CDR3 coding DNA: TGTGCCAGCAGGGAATTCGGACAGGGGGGGACGGGAGAGACCCAGTACTTC.

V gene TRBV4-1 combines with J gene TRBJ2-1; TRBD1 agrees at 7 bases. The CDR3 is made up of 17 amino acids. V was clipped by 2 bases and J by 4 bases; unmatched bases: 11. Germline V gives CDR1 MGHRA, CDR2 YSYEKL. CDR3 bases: TGCGCCAGCAGCCAACCTCGGACAGGAATCAAATACAATGAGCAGTTCTTC. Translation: CASSQPRTGIKYNEQFF.

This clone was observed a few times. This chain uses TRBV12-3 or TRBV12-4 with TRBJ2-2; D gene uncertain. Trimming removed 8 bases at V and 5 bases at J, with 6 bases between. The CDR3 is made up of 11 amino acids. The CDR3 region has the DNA TGTGCCAGCCTCAGGACCGGGGAGCTGTTTTTT. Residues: CASLRTGELFF.

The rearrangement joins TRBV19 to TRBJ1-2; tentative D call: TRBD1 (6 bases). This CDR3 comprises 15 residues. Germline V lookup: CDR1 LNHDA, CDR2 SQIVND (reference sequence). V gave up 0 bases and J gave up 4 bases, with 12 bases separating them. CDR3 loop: CASSIDLGQAYGYTF. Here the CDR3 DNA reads TGTGCCAGTAGTATAGATTTGGGACAAGCCTATGGCTACACCTTC.

The CDR3 reads CASSPPLTNTEAFF. The CDR3 nucleotides are TGTGCCAGCAGCCCCCCCCTGACTAACACTGAAGCTTTCTTT. The V gene is TRBV3-1 (or the pseudogene TRBV3-2), the J gene TRBJ1-1; D ambiguous. The CDR3 sequence is 14 residues long. V lost 4 bases, J lost 2 bases, and 11 bases lay in between. Germline values: CDR1 LGHDT, CDR2 YNNKEL (reference sequence).

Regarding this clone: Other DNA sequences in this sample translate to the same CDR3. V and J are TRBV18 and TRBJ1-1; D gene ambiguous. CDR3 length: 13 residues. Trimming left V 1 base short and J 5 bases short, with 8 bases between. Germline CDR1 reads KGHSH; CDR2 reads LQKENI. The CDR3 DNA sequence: TGTGCCAGCTCACCACAAGGCGGGACTGAAGCTTTCTTT. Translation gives CASSPQGGTEAFF.

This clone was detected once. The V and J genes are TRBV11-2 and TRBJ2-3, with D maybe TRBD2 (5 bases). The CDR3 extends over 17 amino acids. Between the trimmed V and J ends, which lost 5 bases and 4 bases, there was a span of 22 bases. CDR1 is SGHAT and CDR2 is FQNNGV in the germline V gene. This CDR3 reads CASSPRLPGFFADTQYF. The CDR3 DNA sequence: TGTGCCAGCAGCCCCAGGTTACCGGGGTTCTTCGCAGATACGCAGTATTTT.

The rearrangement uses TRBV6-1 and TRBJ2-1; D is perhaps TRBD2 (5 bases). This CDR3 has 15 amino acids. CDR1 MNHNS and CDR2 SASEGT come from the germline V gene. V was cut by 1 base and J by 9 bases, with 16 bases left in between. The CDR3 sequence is CASSEVHPAGSEQFF. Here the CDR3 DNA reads TGTGCCAGCAGTGAAGTACACCCGGCGGGTAGTGAGCAGTTCTTC.

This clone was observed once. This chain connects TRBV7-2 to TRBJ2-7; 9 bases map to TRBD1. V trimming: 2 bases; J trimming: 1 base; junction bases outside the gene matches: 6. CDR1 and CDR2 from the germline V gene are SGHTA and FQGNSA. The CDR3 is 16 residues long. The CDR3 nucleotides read TGTGCCAGCAGCTTACCACGGACAGGGGCTTCCTACGAGCAGTACTTC. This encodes CASSLPRTGASYEQYF.

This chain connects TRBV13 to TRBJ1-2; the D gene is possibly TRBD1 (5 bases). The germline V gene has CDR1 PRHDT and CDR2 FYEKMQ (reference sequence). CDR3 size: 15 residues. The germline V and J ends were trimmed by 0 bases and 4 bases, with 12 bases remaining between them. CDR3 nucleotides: TGTGCCAGCAGCTTAGGAGGACTAGGGGTCTATGGCTACACCTTC. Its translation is CASSLGGLGVYGYTF.

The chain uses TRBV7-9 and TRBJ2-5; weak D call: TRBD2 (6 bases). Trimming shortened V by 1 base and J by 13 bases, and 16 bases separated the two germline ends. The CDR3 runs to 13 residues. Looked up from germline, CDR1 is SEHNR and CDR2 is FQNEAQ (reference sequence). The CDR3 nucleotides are TGTGCCAGCAGCTTAGAGGCCGTCGGGGAGGTGTACTTC. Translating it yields CASSLEAVGEVYF.

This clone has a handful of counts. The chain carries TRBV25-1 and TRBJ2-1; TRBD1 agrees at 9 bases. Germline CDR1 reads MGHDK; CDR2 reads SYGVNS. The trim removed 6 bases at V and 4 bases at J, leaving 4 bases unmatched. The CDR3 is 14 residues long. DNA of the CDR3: TGTGCCAGCAGAAGACAGGGGGGGTACAATGAGCAGTTCTTC. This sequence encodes CASRRQGGYNEQFF.

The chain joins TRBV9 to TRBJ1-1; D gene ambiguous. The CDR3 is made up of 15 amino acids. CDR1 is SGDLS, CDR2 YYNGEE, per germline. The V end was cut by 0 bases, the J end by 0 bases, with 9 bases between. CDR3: CASSVVSRLNTEAFF. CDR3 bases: TGTGCCAGCAGCGTAGTTTCGCGGCTGAACACTGAAGCTTTCTTT.

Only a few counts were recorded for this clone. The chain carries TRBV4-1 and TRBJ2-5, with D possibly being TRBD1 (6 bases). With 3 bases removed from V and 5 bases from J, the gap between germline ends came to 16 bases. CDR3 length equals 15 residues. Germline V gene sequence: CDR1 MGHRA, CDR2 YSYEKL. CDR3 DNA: TGCGCCAGCAGCCAGGGATTTGGGGGCTCGGAGACCCAGTACTTC. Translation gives CASSQGFGGSETQYF.

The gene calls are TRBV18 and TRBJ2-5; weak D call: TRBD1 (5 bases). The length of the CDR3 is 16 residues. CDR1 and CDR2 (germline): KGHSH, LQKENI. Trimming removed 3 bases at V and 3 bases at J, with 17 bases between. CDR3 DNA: TGTGCCAGCTCACCGCACAACAGGTCAACCGAAGAGACCCAGTACTTC. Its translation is CASSPHNRSTEETQYF.

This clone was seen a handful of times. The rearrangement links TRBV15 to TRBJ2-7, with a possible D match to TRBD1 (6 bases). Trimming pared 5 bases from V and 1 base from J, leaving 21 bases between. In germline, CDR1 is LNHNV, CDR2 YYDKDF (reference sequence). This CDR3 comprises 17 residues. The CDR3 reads CATSESPGAGISYEQYF. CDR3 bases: TGTGCCACCAGCGAATCCCCAGGGGCAGGGATATCCTACGAGCAGTACTTC.

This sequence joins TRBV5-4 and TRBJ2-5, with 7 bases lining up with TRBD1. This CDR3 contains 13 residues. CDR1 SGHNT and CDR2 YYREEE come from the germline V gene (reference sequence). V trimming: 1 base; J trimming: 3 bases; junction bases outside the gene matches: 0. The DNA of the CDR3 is TGTGCCAGCAGCTTGACAGGGGAAGAGACCCAGTACTTC. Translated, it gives CASSLTGEETQYF.